Each of the 8 T cell receptor beta chains below was sequenced from the same sample in a study of regulatory T cells in long-lasting Graves disease. As for time point: persistent/refractory GD, antithyroid drugs over 5 years with positive TRAb. Researchers made the TCR library from RNA that was extracted from PBMCs. Building of the TCR beta libraries involved iRepertoire HTBI primers and Arm-PCR of CDR3 regions. From the multiplex PCR reads, TCRdb called clonotypes with MiXCR, one entry per CDR3 protein. This table has some 330,000 distinct CDR3 sequences, 20% to 25% appearing once. Sequencing used peripheral blood mononuclear cells (PBMCs), obtained when the disease was refractory, from a patient treated with antithyroid drugs. These TCRs come from a woman aged 40 to 50 with Graves disease.

The V and J genes are TRBV28 and TRBJ2-7; D remains ambiguous. V gave up 1 base and J gave up 6 bases, with 7 bases separating them. The CDR3 totals 12 residues. Germline loops: CDR1 MDHEN, CDR2 SYDVKM. The chain's CDR3 is CASSLFPSEQYF. As DNA, the CDR3 is TGTGCCAGCAGTTTATTTCCGTCCGAGCAGTACTTC.

As to this clonotype: The CDR3 does not end in the conserved phenylalanine or tryptophan, so this is likely a read error. The chain couples TRBV12-3 or TRBV12-4 to TRBJ2-7; maybe TRBD1 (6 bases). This CDR3 region has 13 residues. Deletions cut 1 base from V and 6 bases from J, with 10 bases between. The DNA of the CDR3 is TGTGCCAGCAGTTTAGGACAGGTCGGCGAGCAGTACCTC. Translating gives CASSLGQVGEQYL.

This clonotype came up once. The J gene is TRBJ2-2, the V gene TRBV3-1; D unresolved. CDR1 is LGHDT and CDR2 is YNNKEL in the germline V gene (reference sequence). The CDR3 has 13 residues. V lost 4 bases to trimming and J lost 3 bases, with 6 bases between them. CDR3 residues: CASSPYYTGELFF. CDR3 in DNA: TGTGCCAGCAGCCCTTATTACACCGGGGAGCTGTTTTTT. The full variable domain, rest sourced from reference TRBV3-1 and TRBJ2-2, is DTAVSQTPKYLVTQMGNDKSIKCEQNLGHDTMYWYKQDSKKFLKIMFSYNNKELIINETVPNRFSPKSPDKAHLNLHINSLELGDSAVYFCASSPYYTGELFFGEGSRLTVL.

This clonotype came up a few times. CDR3 protein: CASSLARGLPRGYTF. The DNA of the CDR3 is TGTGCCAGCAGCTTAGCGCGGGGGTTGCCTCGTGGCTACACCTTC. V and J are TRBV7-8 and TRBJ1-2, with D possibly TRBD1 on 5 matching bases. The CDR3 extends over 15 amino acids. From germline, CDR1 is SGHVS and CDR2 FQNEAQ. V was clipped by 0 bases and J by 7 bases, with 15 bases between them.

This clonotype was found many times. The chain joins TRBV20-1 to TRBJ2-5; D not certain. Germline V CDR1 and CDR2: DFQATT, SNEGSKA (reference sequence). V lost 1 base, J lost 2 bases, and 5 bases lay in between. This CDR3 region has 12 residues. CDR3 DNA sequence: TGCAGTGCTAGAGGGCAGCAAGAGACCCAGTACTTC. Its protein product is CSARGQQETQYF.

This clonotype showed up just a few times. A far larger clone lies a single base away; this is likely a read error. The V gene is TRBV28, the J gene TRBJ2-5, with 8 bases lining up with TRBD2. With 5 bases clipped from V and 1 base from J, the junction kept 6 bases outside the gene matches. The germline CDR1 and CDR2 sequences are MDHEN and SYDVKM. This CDR3 has 15 amino acids. The CDR3 sequence: CASSDQLAAQETQYF. The CDR3 DNA follows: TGTGCCAGCAGTGACCAACTAGCGGCCCAAGAGACCCAGTACTTC. The variable domain in full, with the rest retrieved from reference TRBV28 and TRBJ2-5, is DVKVTQSSRYLVKRTGEKVFLECVQDMDHENMFWYRQDPGLGLRLIYFSYDVKMKEKGDIPEGYSVSREKKERFSLILESASTNQTSMYLCASSDQLAAQETQYFGPGTRLLVL.

This clonotype was detected only a few times. The genes are TRBV11-2 and TRBJ2-1; no reliable D call. V was trimmed by 1 base and J by 4 bases, leaving 11 bases between them. Germline values: CDR1 SGHAT, CDR2 FQNNGV. This CDR3 region has 15 residues. The CDR3 region has the DNA TGTGCCAGCAGCTTAGCTTCGGCGGCTTACAATGAGCAGTTCTTC. Protein: CASSLASAAYNEQFF.

In this sample, this clonotype turned up many times. V is TRBV5-1 and J is TRBJ1-1; D remains ambiguous. Deletions cut 3 bases from V and 1 base from J, with 13 bases between. Germline V gene sequence: CDR1 SGHRS, CDR2 YFSETQ. The CDR3 length is 15 residues. The CDR3 region has the DNA TGCGCCAGCAGCTCCCGCGGATACAGGAACACTGAAGCTTTCTTT. Protein product: CASSSRGYRNTEAFF.